The TCR beta chain under discussion was sequenced for a study of blood T cell repertoires in COVID-19. The CDR3 spans 14 residues. Germline values: CDR1 SEHNR, CDR2 FQNEAQ (reference sequence). V lost 4 bases to trimming and J lost 2 bases; unmatched junction nucleotides: 3. Profiled with immunoSEQ multiplex PCR; TCRdb holds only in-frame clones, not every one. The sample has 88,000 or so clones, around nine tenths seen once. The TCR comes from a man in his 60s with acute or convalescent COVID-19. The sequenced sample was peripheral blood. V usage is TRBV7-9 and J usage is TRBJ2-7, with 9 bases fitting TRBD1. The CDR3 DNA is TGTGCCAGCAGCTACGGGACAGGGACCTACGAGCAGTACTTC. Protein: CASSYGTGTYEQYF.